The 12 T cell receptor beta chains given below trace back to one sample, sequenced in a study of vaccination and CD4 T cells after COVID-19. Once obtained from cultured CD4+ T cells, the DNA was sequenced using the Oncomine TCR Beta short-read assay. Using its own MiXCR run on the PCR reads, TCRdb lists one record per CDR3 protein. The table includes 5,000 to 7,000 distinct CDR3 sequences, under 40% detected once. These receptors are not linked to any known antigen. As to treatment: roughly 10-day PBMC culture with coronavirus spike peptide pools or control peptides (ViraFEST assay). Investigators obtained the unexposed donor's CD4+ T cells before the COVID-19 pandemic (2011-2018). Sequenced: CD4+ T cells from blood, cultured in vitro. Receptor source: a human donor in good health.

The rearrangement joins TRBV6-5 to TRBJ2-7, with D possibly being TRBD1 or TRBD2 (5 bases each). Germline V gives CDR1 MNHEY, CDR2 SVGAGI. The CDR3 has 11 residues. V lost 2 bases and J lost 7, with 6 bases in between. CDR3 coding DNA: TGTGCCAGCAGTTACGGGGGAGAGCAGTACTTC. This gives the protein CASSYGGEQYF.

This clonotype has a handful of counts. The CDR3 is CSARMIFNSAPRNKEGEQYF. The CDR3 region has the DNA TGCAGTGCTAGAATGATCTTTAATTCCGCCCCGAGGAATAAGGAGGGCGAGCAGTACTTC. J is TRBJ2-7 and V is TRBV20-1, with a possible D match to TRBD2 (6 bases). The CDR3 has 20 amino acids. Looked up from germline, CDR1 is DFQATT and CDR2 is SNEGSKA (reference sequence). Trimming took 2 bases from V and 6 from J, leaving 35 bases between them.

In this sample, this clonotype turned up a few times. CDR3 DNA: TGTGCCAGCAGCCCTCGAGCCAAAAACATTCAGTACTTC. The encoded protein is CASSPRAKNIQYF. The genes are TRBV6-1 and TRBJ2-4; no clear D gene. Per the germline V gene, CDR1 is MNHNS and CDR2 is SASEGT. V was trimmed by 6 bases and J by 0 bases, leaving 6 bases between them. This CDR3 contains 13 residues.

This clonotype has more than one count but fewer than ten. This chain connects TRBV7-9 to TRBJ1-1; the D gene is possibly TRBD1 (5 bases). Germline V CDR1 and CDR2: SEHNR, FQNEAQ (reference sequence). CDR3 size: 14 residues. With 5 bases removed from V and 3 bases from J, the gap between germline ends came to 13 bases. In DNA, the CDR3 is TGTGCCAGCAGCCGGGATATGGGGGACACTGAAGCTTTCTTT. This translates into CASSRDMGDTEAFF.

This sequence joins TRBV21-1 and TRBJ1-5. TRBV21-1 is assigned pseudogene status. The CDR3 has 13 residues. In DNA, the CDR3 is TGTGCCAGCAGCTCGGAGGGAGAACAGCCCCAGCATTTT. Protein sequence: CASSSEGEQPQHF.

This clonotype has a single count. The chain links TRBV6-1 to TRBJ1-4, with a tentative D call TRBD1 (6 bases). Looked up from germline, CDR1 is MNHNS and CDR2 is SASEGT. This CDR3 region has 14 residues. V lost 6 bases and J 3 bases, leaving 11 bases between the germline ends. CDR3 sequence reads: CASRLQGSNEKLFF. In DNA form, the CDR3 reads TGTGCCAGCAGACTACAGGGATCTAATGAAAAACTGTTTTTT.

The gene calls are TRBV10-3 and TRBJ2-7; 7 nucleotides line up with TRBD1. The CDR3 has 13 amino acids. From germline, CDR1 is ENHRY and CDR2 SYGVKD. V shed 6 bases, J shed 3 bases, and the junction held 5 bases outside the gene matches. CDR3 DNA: TGTGCCATCAGGGACAGGCGGAACTACGAGCAGTACTTC. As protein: CAIRDRRNYEQYF.

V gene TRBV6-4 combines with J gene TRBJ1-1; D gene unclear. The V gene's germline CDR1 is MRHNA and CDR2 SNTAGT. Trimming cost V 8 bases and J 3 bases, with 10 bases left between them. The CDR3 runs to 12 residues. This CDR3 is CASWPDDTEAFF. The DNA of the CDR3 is TGTGCCAGCTGGCCAGACGACACTGAAGCTTTCTTT.

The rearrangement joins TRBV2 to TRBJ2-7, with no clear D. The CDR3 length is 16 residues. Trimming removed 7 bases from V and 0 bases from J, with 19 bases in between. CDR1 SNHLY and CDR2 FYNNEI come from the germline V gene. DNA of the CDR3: TGTGCCAGCATCATCCCAGGAGAGGCACTCTCCTACGAGCAGTACTTC. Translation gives CASIIPGEALSYEQYF. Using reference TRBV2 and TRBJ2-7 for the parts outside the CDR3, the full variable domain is EPEVTQTPSHQVTQMGQEVILRCVPISNHLYFYWYRQILGQKVEFLVSFYNNEISEKSEIFDDQFSVERPDGSNFTLKIRSTKLEDSAMYFCASIIPGEALSYEQYFGPGTRLTVT.

The CDR3 coding sequence is TGTGCCAGCAGCCAAGATAAGGGACAGAGAGGGACCCAGTACTTC. Translating gives CASSQDKGQRGTQYF. V gene TRBV4-2 combines with J gene TRBJ2-5; 7 bases are a match to TRBD1. Germline V gene sequence: CDR1 LGHNA, CDR2 YNFKEQ. This CDR3 is built from 15 residues. The J segment lost 7 bases and the V segment lost 0 bases, leaving 8 bases of the junction unmatched.

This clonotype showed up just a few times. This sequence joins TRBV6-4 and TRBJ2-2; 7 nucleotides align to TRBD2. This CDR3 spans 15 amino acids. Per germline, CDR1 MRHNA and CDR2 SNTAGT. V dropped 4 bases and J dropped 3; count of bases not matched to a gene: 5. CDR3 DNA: TGTGCCAGCAGTGCCGGGGGGACCGACACCGGGGAGCTGTTTTTT. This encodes CASSAGGTDTGELFF.

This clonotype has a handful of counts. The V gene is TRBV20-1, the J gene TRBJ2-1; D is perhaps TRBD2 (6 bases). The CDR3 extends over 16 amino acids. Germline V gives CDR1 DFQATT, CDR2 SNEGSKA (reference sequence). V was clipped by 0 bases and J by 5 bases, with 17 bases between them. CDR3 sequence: CSARDSRLVPDNEQFF. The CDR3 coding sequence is TGCAGTGCTAGAGATTCAAGACTAGTCCCCGACAATGAGCAGTTCTTC.